Many counts were recorded for the clone carrying this T cell receptor beta chain. Antigen unknown. This entry is derived from a study of regulatory T cells in long-lasting Graves disease. General study findings and limits: Persistent Graves' patients possessed reduced TCR diversity relative to recently diagnosed ones. Peripheral blood was the sole material, not thyroid tissue.

Time point of the sample: persistent/refractory GD, antithyroid drugs over 5 years with positive TRAb. Making the TCR library involved RNA that had been extracted from PBMCs. Germline V gives CDR1 MNHNS, CDR2 SASEGT. The V segment lost 7 bases and the J segment 2 bases; nucleotides outside the gene matches: 10. This CDR3 is built from 15 residues. For TCR beta, libraries came from iRepertoire HTBI primers and Arm-PCR of CDR3 regions. TCRdb passed the multiplex PCR reads through MiXCR, listing each CDR3 protein once. The repertoire has 350,000 to 450,000 distinct CDR3 sequences, around 20% of them found once; the top ten carry about 20%.

The chain has TRBV6-1 and TRBJ1-2; 7 bases align to TRBD1. The source is a female donor with Graves disease. Sequencing was performed on peripheral blood mononuclear cells (PBMCs), taken when the disease was refractory, from a patient treated with antithyroid drugs. Written as DNA, the CDR3 is TGTGCCAGCACCCCCGGGACAGTTGAGAACTATGGCTACACCTTC. Its protein product is CASTPGTVENYGYTF.